Listed below are T cell receptor beta chains from one sample, sequenced in a study of CD8 T cells in ankylosing spondylitis. TCRdb ran MiXCR on the 5' RACE reads and lists one entry per CDR3 protein. The sample holds 300,000 to 400,000 distinct CDR3 sequences; over 12% are singletons and the top ten take less than 1.1%. Sequencing used blood, either unsorted or a sorted T cell fraction (not recorded which). These receptors were collected from a male donor with ankylosing spondylitis or in good health (not recorded which). Both conserved end residues are part of each CDR3. A D gene is named only where the DNA matches it firmly. A row's size may be missing; if present it is once, few, many or a size class.

- | TRBJ1-3 | TRBV11-3 | few | TGTGCCAGCAGCTTCAGTGGATTTGGTAACACCATATATTTT | CASSFSGFGNTIYF
- | TRBJ2-2 | TRBV2 | - | TGTGCCAGCAGTGAAAAGACCCCCGGGGAGCTGTTTTTT | CASSEKTPGELFF
- | TRBJ2-1 | TRBV5-6 | few | TGTGCCAGCAGCTTAACAGGGAACGGTGAGCAGTTCTTC | CASSLTGNGEQFF
- | TRBJ1-2 | TRBV27 | few | TGTGCCAGCAGTCCAAGGGTATCCTATGGCTACACCTTC | CASSPRVSYGYTF
- | TRBJ2-5 | TRBV12-3/TRBV12-4 | - | TGTGCCAGCAGTTTAAAACAGGGTGAGACCCAGTACTTC | CASSLKQGETQYF
- | TRBJ1-6 | TRBV4-2 | - | TGTGCCAGCAGCCAAGGGGAGGGTCAAAATTCACCCCTCCACTTT | CASSQGEGQNSPLHF
- | TRBJ2-6 | TRBV5-1 | few | TGCGCCAGCAGCTTGATGGGGCCTGGGGCCAACGTCCTGACTTTC | CASSLMGPGANVLTF
- | TRBJ1-1 | TRBV6-1 | few | TGTGCCAGCAGCCCCAACTCACAGGGTAACACTGAAGCTTTCTTT | CASSPNSQGNTEAFF
- | TRBJ2-5 | TRBV12-3/TRBV12-4 | - | TGTGCCAGCAGCCCGAGACTAGTTCGGGAGACCCAGTACTTC | CASSPRLVRETQYF
- | TRBJ2-3 | TRBV12-3/TRBV12-4 | - | TGTGCCAGCAGTTCGCCGGTGGGTCAACGCACAGATACGCAGTATTTT | CASSSPVGQRTDTQYF
TRBD2 | TRBJ2-3 | TRBV10-1 | few | TGCGCCAGCAGTGAACCTAGCGGGGGGTTGGATACGCAGTATTTT | CASSEPSGGLDTQYF
- | TRBJ1-2 | TRBV7-9 | few | TGTGCCAGCAGCTTGGGGGCAGGCTATGGCTACACCTTC | CASSLGAGYGYTF
TRBD2 | TRBJ2-7 | TRBV12-3/TRBV12-4 | few | TGTGCCAGCAGGCGGACTAGCGGGTCCTCCTACGAGCAGTACTTC | CASRRTSGSSYEQYF
TRBD2 | TRBJ2-3 | TRBV5-1 | few | TGCGCCAGCAGCTTGGCCACCAGCGGGAGTTATACAGATACGCAGTATTTT | CASSLATSGSYTDTQYF
- | TRBJ2-2 | TRBV5-4 | few | TGTGCCAGCAGCTTGGACGGGGAATACACCGGGGAGCTGTTTTTT | CASSLDGEYTGELFF
- | TRBJ2-5 | TRBV3-1 | - | TGTGCCAGCAGCCAAGGAACTCAAGAGACCCAGTACTTC | CASSQGTQETQYF
- | TRBJ2-3 | TRBV12-3/TRBV12-4 | few | TGTGCCAGCAGTTTCCCCGGGGACACCACAGATACGCAGTATTTT | CASSFPGDTTDTQYF
- | TRBJ1-2 | TRBV12-3/TRBV12-4 | many | TGTGCCAGCAGTAAGGAGAAGGAGGATGGCTACACCTTC | CASSKEKEDGYTF
- | TRBJ1-1 | TRBV5-1 | few | TGCGCCAGCAGCTTTGGGGGTCAGGGGCAGGAAGCTTTCTTT | CASSFGGQGQEAFF
TRBD1 | TRBJ2-7 | TRBV2 | few | TGTGCCAGCATGGGCAGGGGGCTTAAAGAGCAGTACTTC | CASMGRGLKEQYF